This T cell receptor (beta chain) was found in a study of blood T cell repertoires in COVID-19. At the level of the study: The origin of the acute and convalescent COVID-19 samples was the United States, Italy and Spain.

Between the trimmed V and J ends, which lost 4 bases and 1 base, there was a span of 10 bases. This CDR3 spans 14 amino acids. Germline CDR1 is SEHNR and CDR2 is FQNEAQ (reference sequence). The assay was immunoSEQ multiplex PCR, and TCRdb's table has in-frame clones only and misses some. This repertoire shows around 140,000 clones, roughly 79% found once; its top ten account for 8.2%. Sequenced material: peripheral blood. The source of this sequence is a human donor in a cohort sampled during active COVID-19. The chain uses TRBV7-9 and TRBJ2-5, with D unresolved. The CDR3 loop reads CASSSGGSQETQYF. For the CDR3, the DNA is TGTGCCAGCAGCTCAGGTGGGTCCCAAGAGACCCAGTACTTC.